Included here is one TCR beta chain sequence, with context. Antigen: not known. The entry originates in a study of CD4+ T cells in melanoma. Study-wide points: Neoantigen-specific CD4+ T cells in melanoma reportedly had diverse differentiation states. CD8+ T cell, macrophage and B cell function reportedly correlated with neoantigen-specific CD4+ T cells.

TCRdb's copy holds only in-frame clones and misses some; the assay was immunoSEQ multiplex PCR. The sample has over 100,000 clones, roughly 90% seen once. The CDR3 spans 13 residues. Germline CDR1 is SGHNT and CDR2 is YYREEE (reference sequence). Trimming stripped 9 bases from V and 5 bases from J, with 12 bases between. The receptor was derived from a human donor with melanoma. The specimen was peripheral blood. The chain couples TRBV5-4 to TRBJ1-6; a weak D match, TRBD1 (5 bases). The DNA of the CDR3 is TGTGCCACCCAGGGTGGCAATAATTCACCCCTCCACTTT. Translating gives CATQGGNNSPLHF. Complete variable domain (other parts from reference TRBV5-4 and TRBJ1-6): ETGVTQSPTHLIKTRGQQVTLRCSSQSGHNTVSWYQQALGQGPQFIFQYYREEENGRGNFPPRFSGLQFPNYSSELNVNALELDDSALYLCATQGGNNSPLHFGNGTRLTVT.